The clone carrying this T cell receptor (beta chain) has only a few counts. What it binds is not known. This sample was included in a study of beta chain features in type 1 diabetes. Points from the study as a whole: When Type 1 diabetes patients were examined, their TCRB CDR3s proved moderately but significantly shorter in all four CD4+ subsets. The cDNA sequencing approach could over-represent high-TCR-expressing cells.

Expressed TCRB transcripts were sequenced because the entire RNA isolate underwent reverse transcription. Only in-frame clones appear in the TCRdb table, and some are missing; sequencing was by immunoSEQ multiplex PCR. The sample has hundreds of thousands of clones, 13% to 15% seen once; the top ten hold 0.015% to 0.02%. The sample taken for sequencing was naive CD4+ T cells from blood. The source is a man aged 25 to 40 with type 1 diabetes.

CDR3 residues: CASSTTGQSRTEAFF. CDR3 bases: TGTGCCAGCAGCACGACGGGACAGTCGAGAACTGAAGCTTTCTTT. This chain connects TRBV7-9 to TRBJ1-1, with 7 nucleotides matching TRBD1. This CDR3 has 15 residues. CDR1 SEHNR and CDR2 FQNEAQ come from the germline V gene (reference sequence). Trimming took 5 bases from V and 5 from J; bases not matched to a gene: 11.